A single sample gave rise to the 7 T cell receptor beta chains below, sequenced in a study of shared clonotypes between healthy human individuals. Here immunoSEQ multiplex PCR was the method, and the copy in TCRdb shows in-frame clones only, minus some. The sample includes 170,000 or so clones, approximately 62% seen only once; the top ten take about 10%. The sequenced sample consisted of memory CD4+ T cells sorted from blood. Subset specified: CD45RA-negative fraction. The receptors originated from a man younger than 45 in good health.

This clone was seen just once. The gene calls are TRBV5-1 and TRBJ2-7; 13 positions match TRBD2. The CDR3 loop spans 20 amino acids. The germline CDR1 and CDR2 sequences are SGHRS and YFSETQ. V was clipped by 4 bases and J by 4 bases; unmatched bases: 20. As DNA, the CDR3 is TGCGCCAGCAGCAAAACGTCCGTGCCCCAGTCACTAGCGGGAGGGTACGAGCAGTACTTC. Residues: CASSKTSVPQSLAGGYEQYF.

The rearrangement joins TRBV18 to TRBJ2-3; 7 nucleotides align to TRBD2. Germline loops: CDR1 KGHSH, CDR2 LQKENI. The length of the CDR3 is 13 residues. The V gene end was trimmed by 3 bases and the J gene end by 9 bases; junction bases not matched to a gene: 6. CDR3 amino acids: CASSPSSGDTQYF. In nucleotides, the CDR3 is TGTGCCAGCTCACCCTCTAGCGGAGACACGCAGTATTTT.

The rearrangement joins TRBV5-4 to TRBJ2-1; 11 nucleotides align to TRBD2. From germline, CDR1 is SGHNT and CDR2 YYREEE (reference sequence). The J segment lost 5 bases and the V segment lost 3 bases, leaving 4 bases of the junction unmatched. This CDR3 has 15 residues. The CDR3 DNA is TGTGCCAGCAGCTGGGGACTAGCGGATAACAATGAGCAGTTCTTC. This gives the protein CASSWGLADNNEQFF.

This sequence joins TRBV7-8 and TRBJ2-5; TRBD2 matches 13 bases. The CDR3 extends over 18 amino acids. Looked up from germline, CDR1 is SGHVS and CDR2 is FQNEAQ. V shed 1 base and J 2 bases; nucleotides not matched to a gene: 7. The CDR3 nucleotides are TGTGCCAGCAGCTTAGGAATCGCGGGACTAGCGGGACAAGAGACCCAGTACTTC. This sequence encodes CASSLGIAGLAGQETQYF.

The chain links TRBV19 to TRBJ2-5; 9 nucleotides line up with TRBD2. The CDR3 is 16 residues long. V trimming: 4 bases; J trimming: 2 bases; junction bases outside the gene matches: 8. The germline V gene encodes CDR1 LNHDA and CDR2 SQIVND (reference sequence). In DNA form, the CDR3 reads TGTGCCAGTAGTAAAATAGGGCTAGCGGGACAAGAGACCCAGTACTTC. This gives the protein CASSKIGLAGQETQYF.

The table lists this clone with a few counts. The chain couples TRBV25-1 to TRBJ2-1, with TRBD2 matching over 7 bases. The CDR3 has 17 amino acids. Germline CDR1 MGHDK, CDR2 SYGVNS. The junction had 6 bases not matched to a gene; V was cut back by 1 base and J by 0 bases. The DNA of the CDR3 is TGTGCCAGCAGTGAATCGTCTCGCGGGAGCTCCTACAATGAGCAGTTCTTC. Translation gives CASSESSRGSSYNEQFF.

For this clone: The same CDR3 can be traced to other DNA sequences in this sample. V usage is TRBV5-1 and J usage is TRBJ2-1, with 9 bases lining up with TRBD2. Unmatched junction bases numbered 3, after V lost 0 bases and J lost 8 bases. The CDR3 runs to 14 residues. Germline V gene sequence: CDR1 SGHRS, CDR2 YFSETQ. The CDR3 loop reads CASSLGGRGDEQFF. The CDR3 DNA sequence: TGCGCCAGCAGCTTGGGCGGGAGGGGCGATGAGCAGTTCTTC.